This T cell receptor (beta chain) was identified in a study of T cells in Graves' hyperthyroidism and ophthalmopathy. Overall study: Peripheral blood was obtained at initial diagnosis, preceding any treatment. The study's findings and limits: Model output signaled ophthalmopathy a median about seven months ahead of onset.

Trimming cost V 4 bases and J 2 bases; bases outside gene matches: 4. CDR1 is KGHSH and CDR2 is LQKENI in the germline V gene. The CDR3 is 14 residues long. RNA transcripts served as the template for amplifying TCR beta CDR3 regions. First-round RT-PCR with HTBI primers amplified the TCR CDR3 region. TCRdb re-analysed the multiplex PCR reads in MiXCR, keeping a single row per CDR3 protein. The sample lists 500,000 to 750,000 distinct CDR3 sequences, 15% to 17% occurring once. This clonotype was observed a few times. Its antigen is currently unknown. The V call is TRBV18, the J call TRBJ1-2; 7 nucleotides match TRBD1. Sequencing was performed on blood. The clonotype comes from a woman aged 25-40 years with Graves' hyperthyroidism. The DNA for the CDR3 is TGTGCCAGCTCACAGGGGGCTTCAAACTATGGCTACACCTTC. This codes for CASSQGASNYGYTF.